This T cell receptor (beta chain) was captured by sequencing in a study of blood T cell repertoires in COVID-19. Only in-frame clones appear in the TCRdb table, and some are missing; sequencing was by immunoSEQ multiplex PCR. The sample records about 100,000 clones, over 60% being singletons. The V gene lost 2 bases and the J gene lost 2 bases, with 9 bases spanning the gap. CDR1 and CDR2 (germline): KGHSH, LQKENI. The CDR3 totals 15 residues. Sample: peripheral blood. The sequence was obtained from a man aged 45-65 years who had recovered from COVID-19. The chain carries TRBV18 and TRBJ1-4; no clear D. The chain's CDR3 is CASSPIALTNEKLFF. Written as DNA, the CDR3 is TGTGCCAGCTCACCAATAGCGCTTACTAATGAAAAACTGTTTTTT.